These 24 T cell receptor beta chains came from one sample sequenced in a study of shared clonotypes between healthy human individuals. Naive CD8 cells were CD45RO-negative, positively selected for CCR7, excluding terminally differentiated effector memory CD45RA+ cells. The method was immunoSEQ multiplex PCR; TCRdb's version includes in-frame clones alone and lacks a portion of them. The repertoire holds around 2,000,000 clones, with 85% to 95% as singletons. Sequenced material: naive CD8+ T cells from PBMCs. The origin of the receptors is a man aged 18 to 29 in good health. Some clones in this sample may be carry-over from other donors' samples.

V and J are TRBV5-1 and TRBJ1-5, with D hard to call. V lost 1 base, J lost 0 bases, and 17 bases lay in between. Germline lookup yields CDR1 SGHRS and CDR2 YFSETQ. The CDR3 contains 18 residues. The CDR3 nucleotides read TGCGCCAGCAGCTTGAAAAGGTACAGAACTTATAGCAATCAGCCCCAGCATTTT. Translated: CASSLKRYRTYSNQPQHF.

This rearrangement joins TRBV4-1 to TRBJ2-5; D may be TRBD2 (6 bases). Germline loops: CDR1 MGHRA, CDR2 YSYEKL. The CDR3 has 19 residues. Trimming took 0 bases from V and 2 from J, leaving 22 bases between them. The CDR3 DNA sequence: TGCGCCAGCAGCCAAGATAGGAGCGGGCTGACTCTGGGGCAAGAGACCCAGTACTTC. This translates into CASSQDRSGLTLGQETQYF.

The chain combines TRBV19 with TRBJ2-2; 7 positions match TRBD1. This CDR3 has 15 amino acids. V gave up 3 bases and J gave up 7 bases; unmatched junction bases: 8. The germline V gene encodes CDR1 LNHDA and CDR2 SQIVND (reference sequence). CDR3 amino acids: CASSIKGAVIGELFF. CDR3 bases: TGTGCCAGTAGTATCAAGGGGGCGGTTATCGGGGAGCTGTTTTTT.

The rearrangement joins TRBV7-6 to TRBJ2-7; 9 nucleotides match TRBD1. In germline, CDR1 is SGHVS, CDR2 FNYEAQ. V dropped 6 bases and J dropped 1; count of bases not matched to a gene: 7. There are 15 residues in the CDR3. The CDR3, as DNA: TGTGCCAGCAGGCCTCCGGGACAGGGTTCCTACGAGCAGTACTTC. Its protein is CASRPPGQGSYEQYF.

The chain is built from TRBV7-3 and TRBJ2-3, with 7 nucleotides matching TRBD2. This CDR3 is 17 amino acids long. Per germline, CDR1 SGHTA and CDR2 FQGTGA. The V gene end was trimmed by 2 bases and the J gene end by 3 bases; junction bases not matched to a gene: 11. The CDR3 protein is CASSLLGGGLGTDTQYF. The CDR3 coding sequence is TGTGCCAGCAGCTTACTTGGGGGAGGGCTCGGTACAGATACGCAGTATTTT.

CDR3 nucleotide sequence: TGTGCCAGCAGTCCCAACCCGACAGGGGACGGGTACTTC. This encodes CASSPNPTGDGYF. This rearrangement joins TRBV6-5 to TRBJ2-7; TRBD1 matches at 8 bases. Per the germline V gene, CDR1 is MNHEY and CDR2 is SVGAGI. The CDR3 covers 13 residues. Trimming took 5 bases from V and 12 from J; bases not matched to a gene: 12.

As for this clone: In the same sample, other DNA sequences code for this CDR3. This chain uses TRBV27 with TRBJ2-7; 8 bases are shared with TRBD2. The CDR3 runs 14 residues. Per the germline V gene, CDR1 is MNHEY and CDR2 is SMNVEV (reference sequence). After removal of 4 bases from V and 0 bases from J, the junction contained 2 bases not matched to a gene. The CDR3 DNA sequence: TGTGCCAGCAGTTGGACTAGCAGCTCCTACGAGCAGTACTTC. Protein sequence: CASSWTSSSYEQYF.

This chain links TRBV27 with TRBJ2-4, with D perhaps assigned TRBD1 or TRBD2 (5 bases each). Germline assignment: CDR1 MNHEY and CDR2 SMNVEV (reference sequence). This CDR3 has 15 amino acids. V was pared by 5 bases and J by 4 bases, with 15 bases between. The CDR3 sequence is CASSPRDGGKNIQYF. CDR3 bases: TGTGCCAGCAGTCCCCGGGACGGAGGAAAAAACATTCAGTACTTC.

The count of this clone is one. This chain connects TRBV7-6 to TRBJ2-7; D not certain. Germline V CDR1 and CDR2: SGHVS, FNYEAQ. Trimming pared 5 bases from V and 3 bases from J, leaving 11 bases between. The CDR3 sequence is 13 residues long. Here the CDR3 reads CASSLSGSYEQYF. Here the CDR3 DNA reads TGTGCCAGCAGCCTCTCCGGAAGCTACGAGCAGTACTTC.

Points on this clone: Other DNA sequences in this specimen translate into the identical CDR3. CDR3 protein: CASSGGASTDTQYF. Here the CDR3 DNA reads TGTGCCAGTAGTGGAGGGGCGAGCACAGATACGCAGTATTTT. The V and J genes are TRBV9 and TRBJ2-3, with D possibly matching TRBD2 (6 bases). Germline CDR1 SGDLS, CDR2 YYNGEE. V was cut by 8 bases and J by 0 bases, with 13 bases left in between. The CDR3 has 14 residues.

In this sample, this clone turned up once. This sequence joins TRBV15 and TRBJ2-7; no definite D call. This CDR3 is built from 14 residues. Deletions cut 1 base from V and 0 bases from J, with 7 bases between. From germline, CDR1 is LNHNV and CDR2 YYDKDF (reference sequence). The CDR3 nucleotides are TGTGCCACCAGCAGAGTTGAGGCCTCCTACGAGCAGTACTTC. Translated: CATSRVEASYEQYF.

This clone was counted only a few times. The chain combines TRBV19 with TRBJ1-1; D remains unclear. CDR1 is LNHDA, CDR2 SQIVND, per germline (reference sequence). There are 15 residues in the CDR3. Trimming stripped 4 bases from V and 0 bases from J, with 12 bases between. For the CDR3, the DNA is TGTGCCAGTAGTACTCTACCCACAGTGAACACTGAAGCTTTCTTT. This codes for CASSTLPTVNTEAFF. Supplemented by reference TRBV19 and TRBJ1-1, the full variable domain reads DGGITQSPKYLFRKEGQNVTLSCEQNLNHDAMYWYRQDPGQGLRLIYYSQIVNDFQKGDIAEGYSVSREKKESFPLTVTSAQKNPTAFYLCASSTLPTVNTEAFFGQGTRLTVV.

The V call is TRBV19, the J call TRBJ2-1; a possible D gene is TRBD1 (7 bases). The CDR3 loop spans 16 amino acids. The V gene's germline CDR1 is LNHDA and CDR2 SQIVND (reference sequence). With 7 bases removed from V and 4 bases from J, the gap between germline ends came to 20 bases. The CDR3 loop is CASNIPGAGGYNEQFF. CDR3 coding DNA: TGTGCCAGTAATATTCCAGGGGCAGGGGGGTACAATGAGCAGTTCTTC.

This clone was counted a single time. The chain couples TRBV15 to TRBJ1-1, with TRBD1 matching over 7 bases. The CDR3 has 17 amino acids. Germline V gene data show CDR1 as LNHNV and CDR2 as YYDKDF (reference sequence). The V gene end was trimmed by 5 bases and the J gene end by 5 bases; junction bases not matched to a gene: 17. In DNA form, the CDR3 reads TGTGCCACCAGCGGGTCCGGGACAGTGTCGAGATATACTGAAGCTTTCTTT. Translating it yields CATSGSGTVSRYTEAFF.

The chain joins TRBV6-5 to TRBJ2-7; D gene uncertain. CDR1 and CDR2 from the germline V gene are MNHEY and SVGAGI. V was trimmed by 0 bases and J by 6 bases, leaving 9 bases between them. CDR3 length equals 13 residues. CDR3 loop: CASSYSFLAEQYF. The DNA for the CDR3 is TGTGCCAGCAGTTACTCGTTTTTGGCCGAGCAGTACTTC.

This chain uses TRBV30 with TRBJ2-3; no reliable D call. The CDR3 has 14 amino acids. In germline, CDR1 is GTSNPN, CDR2 SVGIG (reference sequence). V dropped 2 bases and J dropped 1 base, with 10 bases sitting between them. The CDR3 sequence: CAWSQVKGTDTQYF. CDR3 coding DNA: TGTGCCTGGAGTCAGGTGAAGGGCACAGATACGCAGTATTTT.

The chain couples TRBV6-1 to TRBJ1-5; D remains unclear. This CDR3 is 14 amino acids long. CDR1 is MNHNS and CDR2 is SASEGT in the germline V gene. The germline V and J ends were trimmed by 2 bases and 1 base, with 6 bases remaining between them. DNA of the CDR3: TGTGCCAGCAGTGAATATTTAAGCAATCAGCCCCAGCATTTT. Translation gives CASSEYLSNQPQHF.

The chain uses TRBV19 and TRBJ1-4, with D unresolved. The germline gives CDR1 LNHDA, CDR2 SQIVND (reference sequence). Trimming shortened V by 5 bases and J by 7 bases, and 14 bases separated the two germline ends. The CDR3 runs 14 residues. DNA for the CDR3: TGTGCCAGTAGTTTTAGGGAAGGGAGTGAAAAACTGTTTTTT. Amino acid sequence: CASSFREGSEKLFF. Full variable domain (outside the CDR3, taken from reference TRBV19 and TRBJ1-4): DGGITQSPKYLFRKEGQNVTLSCEQNLNHDAMYWYRQDPGQGLRLIYYSQIVNDFQKGDIAEGYSVSREKKESFPLTVTSAQKNPTAFYLCASSFREGSEKLFFGSGTQLSVL.

The V gene is TRBV5-5, the J gene TRBJ1-5; D ambiguous. This CDR3 comprises 15 residues. Trimming pared 4 bases from V and 0 bases from J, leaving 11 bases between. Germline V lookup: CDR1 SGHKS, CDR2 YYEKEE (reference sequence). DNA of the CDR3: TGTGCCAGCAGCAAAAACGCTGCTAGCAATCAGCCCCAGCATTTT. Its translation is CASSKNAASNQPQHF.

The chain joins TRBV2 to TRBJ1-5; D might be TRBD1 (5 bases). V was cut by 3 bases and J by 0 bases, with 21 bases left in between. The CDR3 sequence is 19 residues long. Germline CDR1 is SNHLY and CDR2 is FYNNEI. In nucleotides, the CDR3 is TGTGCCAGCAGTGACTGGTTCGGCAGGGAAAACGATAGCAATCAGCCCCAGCATTTT. Amino acid sequence: CASSDWFGRENDSNQPQHF.

The chain is built from TRBV9 and TRBJ2-1; D ambiguous. Per the germline V gene, CDR1 is SGDLS and CDR2 is YYNGEE. The V end lost 3 bases, the J end lost 6 bases, and 16 bases lay between the germline ends. CDR3 length equals 15 residues. As DNA, the CDR3 is TGTGCCAGCAGCGACGGAGAAACTAAACCCAATGAGCAGTTCTTC. Protein sequence: CASSDGETKPNEQFF.

The chain uses TRBV7-9 and TRBJ2-7; no reliable D call. Trimming took off 1 base at V and 1 base at J, with 8 bases between the two ends. Per germline, CDR1 SEHNR and CDR2 FQNEAQ (reference sequence). There are 14 residues in the CDR3. CDR3 sequence (DNA): TGTGCCAGCAGCTTAGAAAGGGATTCCTACGAGCAGTACTTC. Residues: CASSLERDSYEQYF.

CDR3 coding DNA: TGTGCCAGCAGGCCGGGTCTAGCGGGCTACAATGAGCAGTTCTTC. Protein sequence: CASRPGLAGYNEQFF. The rearrangement joins TRBV2 to TRBJ2-1; 8 positions agree with TRBD2. V trimming: 6 bases; J trimming: 3 bases; junction bases outside the gene matches: 7. This CDR3 is built from 15 residues. Germline CDR1 is SNHLY and CDR2 is FYNNEI.

This sequence joins TRBV9 and TRBJ2-2; D unresolved. The CDR3 totals 16 residues. Between the trimmed V and J ends, which lost 0 bases and 3 bases, there was a span of 12 bases. Germline V gene lookup returns CDR1 SGDLS and CDR2 YYNGEE. The CDR3 region has the DNA TGTGCCAGCAGCGTAGCTCAACGTGGGGACACCGGGGAGCTGTTTTTT. It encodes CASSVAQRGDTGELFF.